This TCR beta chain came from a study of T cell clonality in common variable immunodeficiency (dated by TCRdb to between 2015 and 2017). What the study reported, not specific to this receptor: Differences among patients in the CVID cohort limited the correlations between repertoire features and clinical complications. Healthy controls shared more TCRbeta clones with each other than CVID subjects shared among themselves (p < 0.0001). The authors noted that sequencing repertoires of T cell subpopulations would be needed to clarify what caused the increased clonality in CVID. CVID TCRbeta sequences reportedly showed fewer deletions and N-nucleotide insertions and lacked highly modified clones with 13 or more V deletions. Even though DNA input was the same, control samples had an average of about 81,820 unique sequences each, compared with about 31,000 in CVID samples. Compared with healthy controls, CVID subjects showed increased TCRbeta clonality (t-test p = 0.018), a feature most characteristic of about a third of subjects.

The germline V gene gives CDR1 as SGHNT and CDR2 as YENEEA. Its CDR3 holds 15 amino acids, cysteine through phenylalanine. The 36 bases shown cover part of the CDR3, and their frame starts at base 1. V is pared back by 5 bases and J by 4 bases, with 16 bases lying between the germline termini. Standard criteria were used to diagnose CVID, namely serum IgG, IgA and/or IgM reduced below the normal range together with specific antibody deficiency. There were approximately 46 subjects in the CVID group (roughly 30 male and 15 or so female), ranging in age from about 9 to 65 years, with a mean age of 40. Most CVID patients and most healthy controls were of Caucasian heritage. All CVID subjects had received replacement immunoglobulin therapy for at least one year at the time of study participation. When blood was collected, none of the CVID subjects were ill or on immunomodulatory or immunosuppressive medication. Heparinized peripheral whole blood samples of about 5 to 8.5 ml were obtained from each donor. Genomic DNA from adults with common variable immune deficiency (CVID) and from healthy adult controls was the source for sequencing TCRbeta CDR3 repertoires. Diluted blood was subjected to density centrifugation over Hypaque 1077 or Ficoll-Paque for isolation of peripheral blood mononuclear cells. Genomic DNA was extracted from unsorted mononuclear cells by Qiagen column purification or by a centrifugation-based method.

This clone was seen only a few times. It lacks a known antigen. The CDR3 goes on 3 residues after the read ends, and that part is filled in from the germline J gene. Equivalent amounts of genomic DNA from CVID and control samples were used as sequencing input. For every sample, a 60 bp segment covering the rearranged TCRbeta CDR3 region was amplified and then sequenced. The immunoSEQ assay, a bias-corrected multiplex PCR combined with high-throughput sequencing, was used for TCRbeta amplification. As for the authors' bioinformatics: Every unique nucleotide sequence was considered a clone and was annotated with V, D and J genes, copy number and frequency. Sequences were labeled productive if in frame, and non-productive if out of frame or containing stop codons. Clonality was calculated from Shannon's entropy as previously described. Mean CDR3 Kyte-Doolittle hydropathy was derived from the predicted amino acid sequences of productive clones. Hierarchical clustering of scaled V gene usage was performed with the R hclust function using Manhattan distance and complete linkage. Sharing of clones by CDR3 amino acid sequence was evaluated by resampling 12 repertoires per group over 100 rounds. The repertoires were screened for roughly 70 published EBV-specific TCRbeta sequences and around 240 published CMV-specific TCRbeta sequences. Analysis left out two CVID samples that produced under 10,000 sequences, so 40 to 45 CVID repertoires remained. TCRdb mirrors the immuneACCESS table, restricted to in-frame sequences. Some clones are absent from its copies; in checked studies, under half trace to an unresolved V gene, and the reason for the others is unknown. Clone size and the V and J calls come from that table; the DNA yielded D and trimming. In this sample, roughly 40,000 clones appear, none counted once only. The biggest ten clones account for 5% to 6.5% of the sample.

This receptor was obtained from a human donor with common variable immunodeficiency. What was sequenced was peripheral blood mononuclear cells. The chain links TRBV11-3 with TRBJ2-3; too little of a D gene remains to name it. CDR3 reads: CASSPSKAAADTQYF. CDR3 bases read: TGTGCCAGCAGCCCAAGTAAAGCCGCCGCAGATACG.